This entry features one TCR beta chain sequence. This clone has a count of ten or more. This receptor's antigen is unknown. No much larger clonotype is one base removed from it; base qualities were not supplied. V trim: 8 bases; J trim: 3 bases; unmatched bases: 14. The CDR3 spans 19 residues, from the cysteine through the phenylalanine. Of all the DNA, just the CDR3 is kept, 57 bases in frame from base 1. Taken from the germline V gene (reference sequence), the CDR1 and CDR2 loops are MNHNY and SVGAGI. Before undergoing thyroid surgery, none of the patients had been given any kind of treatment. Using T-cell receptor beta sequencing, the study looked back at clinical samples from patients collected from the early 2010s to the late 2010s. These data come from a study of metastatic and nonmetastatic thyroid tumors (dated by TCRdb to about 2020). Notes on the research overall: For patients with malignant and with benign thyroid disease, the researchers compared repertoires between peripheral blood samples and tumor or nodule tissue samples. General findings and caveats noted by the study authors: In both blood and tumor samples, malignant tumors were reported to have significantly higher TCR beta diversity than benign nodules.

The library was obtained by PCR. The instrument was an Illumina HiSeq 4000. High-throughput sequencing was used to profile the TCR beta-chain CDR3 region of every patient. From the authors' description of their analysis: A classifier to discriminate distant-metastatic papillary thyroid cancer patients was built from CDR3 differences across clinicopathological groups. Repertoire diversity was assessed with the Shannon index, and tumor-blood repertoire similarity with the Morisita-Horn index. Clones were called with MiXCR by TCRdb after fastp trimmed the public reads at Q25, and only in-frame beta chains were retained. These V and J calls are TCRdb output, not the study's own analysis. Present in this sample are around 32,000 clones, approximately 8% of which were seen just once. The ten largest clones capture approximately 40% of the sample.

The chain is made from TRBV6-6 and TRBJ2-3; 16 bases in the middle match TRBD2. The sequencing sample was made of blood. The source of this sequence is a female donor with papillary thyroid cancer or a benign thyroid nodule (not recorded which). Some clones in this sample may be carry-over from other donors' samples. The nucleotides are TGTGCCAGCCGAAAGGGGACTAGCGGGAGGGCCCTCGCGACAGATACGCAGTATTTT. This codes for CASRKGTSGRALATDTQYF.